This T cell receptor beta chain is drawn from a study of OX40 agonist ivuxolimab in advanced cancers. Study-wide background: From about 20 to 79 years was the age range, with a mean of approximately 63 years, and 65% to 90% were male.

This clone has more than one count but fewer than ten. V gave up 1 base and J gave up 2 bases, with 14 bases separating them. Germline CDR1 reads MGHDK; CDR2 reads SYGVNS. The CDR3 runs 16 residues. The protocol was immunoSEQ multiplex PCR, while the TCRdb copy is restricted to in-frame clones and leaves out a portion. The sample lists 48,000 or so clones, around 80% occurring once. Specimen: CD4+ or CD8+ T cells sorted from blood, collected in a trial of the OX40 agonist ivuxolimab. The rearrangement joins TRBV25-1 to TRBJ2-5, with D perhaps TRBD2 (6 bases). This TCR derives from an adult with an advanced solid tumor such as melanoma, head and neck, liver or kidney cancer. This chain's CDR3 is CASSEFWRGQQETQYF. The CDR3 bases are TGTGCCAGCAGTGAATTTTGGAGGGGCCAACAAGAGACCCAGTACTTC.